These 27 T cell receptor beta chains share one sample of origin, sequenced in a study of post-analysis software for immune sequencing data. Study findings and constraints: Controls showed lower frequencies than patients for several TRBV segments, and TRBV5-6, TRBV5-1 and TRBV20-1 were among these.

No antigen has been assigned to these receptors. Carried by the TCR beta cDNA libraries were unique molecular identifiers. TCRdb re-called the PCR reads with MiXCR, one entry per CDR3 protein. The sample carries roughly 730,000 distinct CDR3 sequences, roughly 29% recorded once. Input material: blood. These receptors were taken from a girl under 18 with multiple sclerosis.

This clonotype was observed many times. The chain employs TRBV28 and TRBJ2-7; D not certain. Germline CDR1 reads MDHEN; CDR2 reads SYDVKM. CDR3 length: 13 residues. The germline V and J ends were trimmed by 6 bases and 2 bases, with 11 bases remaining between them. CDR3 nucleotide sequence: TGTGCCAGCAGCCAGAGGAGCCCCTACGAGCAGTACTTC. As protein: CASSQRSPYEQYF.

The J gene is TRBJ2-1, the V gene TRBV6-1; weak D call: TRBD1 (6 bases). V was trimmed by 5 bases and J by 2 bases, leaving 13 bases between them. The germline V gene has CDR1 MNHNS and CDR2 SASEGT. The CDR3 loop spans 15 amino acids. Here the CDR3 reads CASSTPRTAYNEQFF. The CDR3 DNA reads as TGTGCCAGCAGTACCCCGAGGACAGCCTACAATGAGCAGTTCTTC.

The chain combines TRBV20-1 with TRBJ1-2, with unresolved D. V was cut by 3 bases and J by 8 bases, with 10 bases left in between. Germline V CDR1 and CDR2: DFQATT, SNEGSKA (reference sequence). This CDR3 comprises 11 residues. The CDR3: CSASRQMGYTF. The DNA for the CDR3 is TGCAGTGCTAGTCGTCAAATGGGCTACACCTTC.

The chain recombines TRBV20-1 with TRBJ2-2, with TRBD1 identical over 10 bases. This CDR3 region has 15 residues. Per germline, CDR1 DFQATT and CDR2 SNEGSKA (reference sequence). Trimming removed 5 bases from V and 7 bases from J; junction bases left unmatched: 10. CDR3 region: CSAPSTGGAFGELFF. In DNA, the CDR3 is TGCAGTGCTCCCTCGACAGGGGGCGCTTTCGGGGAGCTGTTTTTT.

For the CDR3, the DNA is TGTGCCGGCGGGGGGATGAATGAGCAGTTCTTC. It yields the protein CAGGGMNEQFF. This rearrangement joins TRBV6-6 to TRBJ2-1; 8 bases line up with TRBD2. The CDR3 covers 11 residues. V dropped 11 bases and J dropped 7; count of bases not matched to a gene: 4. The germline gives CDR1 MNHNY, CDR2 SVGAGI (reference sequence).

The V call is TRBV6-4, the J call TRBJ2-6; D is unclear. CDR3 size: 16 residues. The germline V gene has CDR1 MRHNA and CDR2 SNTAGT. The V end lost 0 bases, the J end lost 4 bases, and 10 bases lay between the germline ends. CDR3 nucleotides: TGTGCCAGCAGTGACTCCGACACCCCGGGGGCCAACGTCCTGACTTTC. This gives the protein CASSDSDTPGANVLTF.

This clonotype showed up just a few times. The V gene is TRBV9, the J gene TRBJ1-4; D gene ambiguous. The CDR3 has 13 residues. Trimming pared 4 bases from V and 10 bases from J, leaving 14 bases between. From germline, CDR1 is SGDLS and CDR2 YYNGEE. The CDR3 DNA is TGTGCCAGCAGCCCAGGAGTATCAGGAAAACTGTTTTTT. Amino acid sequence: CASSPGVSGKLFF.

In its sample, this clonotype was seen a few times. The chain employs TRBV9 and TRBJ2-3; D uncertain. This CDR3 is 15 amino acids long. CDR1 is SGDLS and CDR2 is YYNGEE in the germline V gene. Trimming removed 0 bases at V and 6 bases at J, with 14 bases between. CDR3 DNA sequence: TGTGCCAGCAGCGTAGCCGGCGGCCTGGGGGATACGCAGTATTTT. Encoded protein: CASSVAGGLGDTQYF. Using reference TRBV9 and TRBJ2-3 for the parts outside the CDR3, the full variable domain is DSGVTQTPKHLITATGQRVTLRCSPRSGDLSVYWYQQSLDQGLQFLIQYYNGEERAKGNILERFSAQQFPDLHSELNLSSLELGDSALYFCASSVAGGLGDTQYFGPGTRLTVL.

The V and J genes are TRBV9 and TRBJ1-6; D may be TRBD1 (6 bases). The germline V and J ends were trimmed by 3 bases and 10 bases, with 17 bases remaining between them. This CDR3 is built from 15 residues. Germline-derived CDR1 and CDR2 are SGDLS and YYNGEE. CDR3 amino acids: CASSETQGSGSPLHF. The CDR3 DNA reads TGTGCCAGCAGCGAGACACAGGGATCGGGATCACCCCTCCACTTT.

V is TRBV4-2 and J is TRBJ2-2; TRBD1 or TRBD2 may be the D gene (6 bases each). This CDR3 comprises 16 residues. Germline V lookup: CDR1 LGHNA, CDR2 YNFKEQ. Between the trimmed V and J ends, which lost 1 base and 6 bases, there was a span of 15 bases. The CDR3 coding sequence is TGTGCCAGCAGCCAAGTGTCGGGGGCTTCATCCGGGGAGCTGTTTTTT. Its protein is CASSQVSGASSGELFF.

This clonotype was detected a few times. The chain uses TRBV28 and TRBJ1-1, with D unclear. Trimming cost V 8 bases and J 0 bases, with 16 bases left between them. The germline CDR1 and CDR2 sequences are MDHEN and SYDVKM. This CDR3 spans 15 amino acids. This CDR3 is CASRPAGFVNTEAFF. The CDR3 DNA follows: TGTGCCAGCCGCCCGGCGGGCTTTGTGAACACTGAAGCTTTCTTT.

The rearrangement uses TRBV18 and TRBJ1-4, with no clear D. Germline lookup yields CDR1 KGHSH and CDR2 LQKENI. Trimming cost V 3 bases and J 7 bases, with 18 bases left between them. CDR3 length: 16 residues. The CDR3 DNA sequence: TGTGCCAGCTCACCCGAAGTGGGCCACTCCCCTGAAAAACTGTTTTTT. Translated: CASSPEVGHSPEKLFF.

This clonotype was picked up many times. The rearrangement uses TRBV29-1 and TRBJ1-2, with 8 bases lining up with TRBD1. V was pared by 2 bases and J by 9 bases, with 11 bases of the junction left unmatched. The length of the CDR3 is 14 residues. Germline CDR1 is SQVTM and CDR2 is ANQGSEA. CDR3 loop: CSVEPGQAPISYTF. CDR3 nucleotides: TGCAGCGTTGAACCGGGACAGGCACCTATTAGCTACACCTTC.

The J gene is TRBJ2-7, the V gene TRBV2; the D gene could be TRBD1 or TRBD2 (7 bases each). The V gene lost 7 bases and the J gene lost 4 bases, with 14 bases spanning the gap. CDR1 is SNHLY, CDR2 FYNNEI, per germline. The CDR3 totals 13 residues. CDR3 protein: CASTRQGGYEQYF. The CDR3 bases are TGTGCCAGCACGAGACAGGGAGGGTACGAGCAGTACTTC.

This clonotype was seen only once. This could be a read error, since a much larger clone is one nucleotide away. The V call is TRBV29-1, the J call TRBJ2-1; possible D gene TRBD2, 5 bases. The CDR3 totals 11 residues. V was trimmed by 4 bases and J by 10 bases, leaving 11 bases between them. From germline, CDR1 is SQVTM and CDR2 ANQGSEA. CDR3 coding DNA: TGCAGCGTTGTCGCGGGCTACGAGCAGTTCTTC. This codes for CSVVAGYEQFF.

The rearrangement links TRBV3-1 to TRBJ2-7; perhaps TRBD2 as D (5 bases). The germline V gene encodes CDR1 LGHDT and CDR2 YNNKEL (reference sequence). The CDR3 consists of 13 residues. The V end was cut by 6 bases, the J end by 7 bases, with 16 bases between. The CDR3, as DNA: TGTGCCAGCAGTAATACAGTCGGGGATGAGCAGTACTTC. Translating it yields CASSNTVGDEQYF.

V and J are TRBV20-1 and TRBJ1-2, with D possibly being TRBD1 (6 bases). V gave up 0 bases and J gave up 2 bases, with 16 bases separating them. Germline CDR1 and CDR2: DFQATT and SNEGSKA (reference sequence). The CDR3 contains 16 residues. CDR3 coding DNA: TGCAGTGCTAGAGATCTGGGGCAGGGGCAGAACTATGGCTACACCTTC. This encodes CSARDLGQGQNYGYTF.

V is TRBV5-1 and J is TRBJ2-7, with TRBD1 matching 10 bases. The CDR3 spans 14 residues. Germline V gives CDR1 SGHRS, CDR2 YFSETQ. Trimming removed 3 bases from V and 4 bases from J; junction bases left unmatched: 4. The CDR3 region has the DNA TGCGCCAGCAGCTGGGACAGGGGTGGGTACGAGCAGTACTTC. Amino acid sequence: CASSWDRGGYEQYF.

V is TRBV7-2 and J is TRBJ1-1; D uncertain. From germline, CDR1 is SGHTA and CDR2 FQGNSA. V lost 0 bases to trimming and J lost 1 base, with 12 bases between them. This CDR3 spans 16 amino acids. The chain's CDR3 is CASSLAVHGSNTEAFF. Here the CDR3 DNA reads TGTGCCAGCAGCTTAGCGGTCCACGGGTCGAACACTGAAGCTTTCTTT.

The rearrangement links TRBV11-2 to TRBJ2-1; TRBD2 aligns across 10 bases. V shed 5 bases, J shed 2 bases, and the junction held 6 bases outside the gene matches. CDR1 and CDR2 from the germline V gene are SGHAT and FQNNGV. The length of the CDR3 is 16 residues. The CDR3: CASSLRAGGPYNEQFF. CDR3 nucleotide sequence: TGTGCCAGCAGCCTCCGAGCGGGAGGGCCCTACAATGAGCAGTTCTTC.

This clonotype was picked up a small number of times. CDR3 sequence: CASSKSPRRGGELNYGYTF. The DNA for the CDR3 is TGTGCCAGCAGCAAATCCCCCAGGCGCGGGGGGGAACTAAACTATGGCTACACCTTC. The V call is TRBV21-1, the J call TRBJ1-2. TRBV21-1 is reported as a pseudogene. This CDR3 spans 19 amino acids.

This chain joins TRBV25-1 and TRBJ2-7, with a tentative D call TRBD2 (7 bases). CDR3 length equals 15 residues. Germline loops: CDR1 MGHDK, CDR2 SYGVNS. V shed 1 base and J shed 3 bases, with 13 bases lying between them. For the CDR3, the DNA is TGTGCCAGCAGTGAATGGGGGGGGGCTCACTACGAGCAGTACTTC. Residues: CASSEWGGAHYEQYF.

The table lists this clonotype with a few counts. The chain recombines TRBV12-3 or TRBV12-4 with TRBJ2-3; TRBD2 agrees at 11 bases. The junction had 10 bases not matched to a gene; V was cut back by 6 bases and J by 5 bases. This CDR3 has 16 amino acids. CDR3 bases: TGTGCCAGCAGCTCGCGTAGCGGGGGGGGACAAGATACGCAGTATTTT. This gives the protein CASSSRSGGGQDTQYF.

This clonotype was seen many times. V usage is TRBV18 and J usage is TRBJ2-7; 11 nucleotides agree with TRBD1. The germline V gene has CDR1 KGHSH and CDR2 LQKENI. The CDR3 extends over 14 amino acids. Trimming removed 3 bases from V and 5 bases from J; junction bases left unmatched: 3. Here the CDR3 reads CASSPRTGGHEQYF. The DNA for the CDR3 is TGTGCCAGCTCACCCCGGACAGGGGGCCACGAGCAGTACTTC.

The J gene is TRBJ1-2, the V gene TRBV29-1, with a possible D match to TRBD1 (5 bases). With 4 bases removed from V and 2 bases from J, the gap between germline ends came to 14 bases. This CDR3 comprises 14 residues. Germline CDR1 reads SQVTM; CDR2 reads ANQGSEA. In DNA, the CDR3 is TGCAGCGTTGGGGCAGGGAGGGAGAACTATGGCTACACCTTC. Its translation is CSVGAGRENYGYTF.

In its sample, this clonotype was seen a few times. The chain couples TRBV2 to TRBJ1-2; no clear D. CDR1 SNHLY and CDR2 FYNNEI come from the germline V gene. V lost 5 bases to trimming and J lost 2 bases, with 12 bases between them. The CDR3 spans 14 residues. This CDR3 is CASSSGGPNYGYTF. CDR3 DNA sequence: TGTGCCAGCAGTTCCGGCGGACCAAACTATGGCTACACCTTC.

The chain recombines TRBV6-5 with TRBJ2-5; possible D gene TRBD1, 5 bases. This CDR3 contains 14 residues. Germline loops: CDR1 MNHEY, CDR2 SVGAGI. Trimming cost V 0 bases and J 11 bases, with 16 bases left between them. The CDR3 spells CASSYSLRVNEQYF. CDR3 nucleotide sequence: TGTGCCAGCAGTTACTCGCTCAGGGTCAATGAGCAGTACTTC.